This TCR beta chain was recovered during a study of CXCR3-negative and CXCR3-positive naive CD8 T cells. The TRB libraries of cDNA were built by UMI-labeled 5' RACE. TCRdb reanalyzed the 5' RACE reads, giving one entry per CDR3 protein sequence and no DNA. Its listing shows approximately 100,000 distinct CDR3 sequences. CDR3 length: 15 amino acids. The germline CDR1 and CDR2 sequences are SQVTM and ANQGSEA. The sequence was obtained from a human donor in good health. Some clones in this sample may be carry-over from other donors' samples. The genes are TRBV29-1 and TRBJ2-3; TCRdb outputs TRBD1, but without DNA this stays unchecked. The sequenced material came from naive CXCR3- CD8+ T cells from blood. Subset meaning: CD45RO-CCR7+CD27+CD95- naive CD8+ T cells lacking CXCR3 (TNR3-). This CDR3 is CSAKGGNPPWDTQYF.